The TCR beta chain under discussion was sequenced for a study of Tregs in tolerant kidney transplant recipients. Trimming cost V 2 bases and J 0 bases; bases outside gene matches: 7. Germline CDR1 is SGHTA and CDR2 is FQGNSA. This CDR3 contains 17 residues. Clones were read by immunoSEQ multiplex PCR, and TCRdb kept only the in-frame ones, dropping some. The sample records nearly 15,000 clones, about 82% being singletons. Regulatory T cells were sorted from thawed PBMCs rested overnight at 37°C with 200 to 250 IU/ml IL-2. This TCR came from a human donor who received a combined kidney and bone marrow transplant. The material sequenced was Tregs from blood, taken before the transplant. The J gene is TRBJ2-3, the V gene TRBV7-2; TRBD2 aligns across 8 bases. CDR3 loop: CASSLMLAGISTDTQYF. CDR3 in DNA: TGTGCCAGCAGCTTAATGCTAGCGGGTATTAGCACAGATACGCAGTATTTT.